This T cell receptor (beta chain) was recorded in a study of blood T cell repertoires in COVID-19. Study-level background: Donors in the United States, Italy and Spain gave samples during acute or convalescent COVID-19.

CDR1 is KGHSY and CDR2 is FQNENV in the germline V gene. This CDR3 is 14 amino acids long. V lost 4 bases and J lost 1, with 10 bases in between. Method: immunoSEQ multiplex PCR; TCRdb's copy keeps in-frame clones and lacks some. The repertoire holds nearly 250,000 clones, about 89% seen once, with around 1.5% in the top ten. This sequence originates from a woman aged 60 to 75 who had recovered from COVID-19. The chain has TRBV16 and TRBJ1-1; D remains unclear. The sample consisted of peripheral blood. The CDR3 region has the DNA TGTGCCAGCAGCCTTAGAACCGGGAACACTGAAGCTTTCTTT. Protein: CASSLRTGNTEAFF.